The 21 T cell receptor beta chains given below trace back to one sample, sequenced in a study of CD8+ T cells in alopecia areata. CD4, CD8alpha, NKG2D, NKG2ACE and other markers guided sorting of pooled cutaneous lymph node cells. TCR sequencing used cDNA made by reverse transcription of extracted RNA. Using immunoSEQ multiplex PCR, the repertoire was profiled, and TCRdb retains in-frame clones only, with some absent. Singletons are absent from the sample, which has 200,000 to 300,000 clones. Sequencing used CD4+ T cells sorted from a lymph node. The source is a C3H/HeJ mouse with alopecia areata. Mouse MHC haplotype: H2-k.

This clone was detected only a few times. Genes and germline are mouse. The DNA ends 4 residues before the CDR3 does, and the rest of the CDR3 is filled in from the germline J gene. The sample holds other DNA sequences that translate to the same CDR3. The rearrangement joins TRBV19 to TRBJ1-1; D remains ambiguous. The V end was cut by 2 bases, the J end by 0 bases, with 5 bases between. The germline CDR1 and CDR2 sequences are FNHDT and SITEND (reference sequence). The CDR3 length is 13 residues. The CDR3 DNA, read in part, is TGTGCCAGCAGTATTACAGCAAACACA. This sequence encodes CASSITANT. The whole CDR3 protein is CASSITANTEVFF.

About this clone itself: Germline and genes here are mouse. Partial CDR3 DNA: TGTGCCAGCAGTATAAACAGGGGTTATAATTCGCCC. This translates into CASSINRGYNSP. The full-length CDR3 reads as CASSINRGYNSPLYF. The chain couples TRBV19 to TRBJ1-6; TRBD1 aligns across 7 bases. Read sequence stops 3 residues before the CDR3 end, and the germline J gene provides the missing end. TRBJ1-6 is an ORF; its function is uncertain. J gave up 4 bases and V 1 base, and 2 bases lay outside the gene matches. The CDR3 loop spans 15 amino acids. Per the germline V gene, CDR1 is FNHDT and CDR2 is SITEND (reference sequence).

Note on this clone: Gene names are mouse gene names. The CDR3 extends 4 residues past the end of the read, so its final part is completed from the germline J gene. This sample also contains other DNA sequences that code for the same CDR3. The rearrangement uses TRBV13-2 and TRBJ2-1; D is ambiguous. Germline lookup yields CDR1 NNHNN and CDR2 SYGAGS (reference sequence). The CDR3 runs to 15 residues. Trimming left V 0 bases short and J 0 bases short, with 7 bases between. CDR3 DNA, as far as it was read: TGTGCCAGCGGTGATGCAGGCGTTAACTATGCT. It encodes CASGDAGVNYA. The CDR3 in full is CASGDAGVNYAEQFF.

Worth noting for this clone: The gene names here belong to mouse. The read falls 4 residues short of the CDR3 end, and the missing part is taken from the germline J gene. V usage is TRBV13-3 and J usage is TRBJ1-2, with D possibly matching TRBD1 (6 bases). Germline assignment: CDR1 NNHDY and CDR2 SYVADS. Trimming removed 5 bases from V and 1 base from J, with 12 bases in between. The CDR3 extends over 14 amino acids. The CDR3 DNA, read in part, is TGTGCCAGCAGCACAGGGAGGGGAAACTCC. Encoded protein: CASSTGRGNS. The CDR3, in full, reads CASSTGRGNSDYTF.

This clone has a handful of counts. All gene names here are mouse names. The read ends 4 residues before the CDR3 terminus; that terminus is restored from the germline J gene. V and J are TRBV13-3 and TRBJ1-1; TRBD1 matches at 7 bases. The CDR3 loop spans 13 amino acids. Unmatched junction bases numbered 3, after V lost 3 bases and J lost 4 bases. Germline CDR1 is NNHDY and CDR2 is SYVADS. The covered CDR3 bases are TGTGCCAGCAGTGGAGGGGGCGTCACA. As protein: CASSGGGVT. The full CDR3 protein reads CASSGGGVTEVFF.

On this clone: The genes and germline here are from mouse. The sequenced fragment ends 4 residues before the CDR3 boundary, so the rest is inferred from the germline J gene. Within the sample, other DNA sequences also encode this same CDR3. The chain couples TRBV19 to TRBJ1-2, with 9 bases matching TRBD1. V trimming: 5 bases; J trimming: 1 base; junction bases outside the gene matches: 3. The germline gives CDR1 FNHDT, CDR2 SITEND (reference sequence). This CDR3 has 14 residues. The CDR3 bases that were read are TGTGCCAGCAGCGACAGGGGGGGAAACTCC. Encoded protein: CASSDRGGNS. The whole CDR3 protein is CASSDRGGNSDYTF.

This clone came up a few times. Here the gene names and germline are mouse. The CDR3 extends 4 residues past the end of the read, so its final part is completed from the germline J gene. The sample holds other DNA sequences that translate to the same CDR3. The chain carries TRBV1 and TRBJ2-5; 10 bases line up with TRBD2. The CDR3 totals 15 residues. The V gene's germline CDR1 is NSQYPW and CDR2 LRSPGD (reference sequence). Partial CDR3 DNA: TGCACCTGCAGTGCAGAGACTGGGGGGAGGGAC. Protein product: CTCSAETGGRD. In full, the CDR3 reads CTCSAETGGRDTQYF.

Concerning this clone itself: Mouse names are used for the genes. The DNA read from the CDR3 is TGTGCCAGCAGCCCCATGGACCAAGAC. Translating gives CASSPMDQD. The complete CDR3 protein is CASSPMDQDTQYF. The V call is TRBV19, the J call TRBJ2-5; no firm D call. The read ends 4 residues before the CDR3 terminus; that terminus is restored from the germline J gene. The V end lost 5 bases, the J end lost 1 base, and 8 bases lay between the germline ends. Germline V lookup: CDR1 FNHDT, CDR2 SITEND (reference sequence). The length of the CDR3 is 13 residues. Using reference TRBV19 and TRBJ2-5 for the parts outside the CDR3, the full variable domain is GGIITQTPKFLIGQEGQKLTLKCQQNFNHDTMYWYRQDSGKGLRLIYYSITENDLQKGDLSEGYDASREKKSSFSLTVTSAQKNEMAVFLCASSPMDQDTQYFGPGTRLLVL.

In the case of this clone: Gene and germline names: mouse. The read comes to an end 4 residues before the CDR3 does, leaving the germline J gene to fill in the end. The chain joins TRBV5 to TRBJ2-7; TRBD2 agrees at 11 bases. Per the germline V gene, CDR1 is LGHNA and CDR2 is YNLKQL (reference sequence). There are 17 residues in the CDR3. This chain's CDR3 is CASSQDEGTGGFYEQYF. The DNA read from the CDR3 is TGTGCCAGCAGCCAAGATGAGGGGACTGGGGGCTTTTAT.

With respect to this clone: The genes and germline here are from mouse. The CDR3 end lies 4 residues beyond the end of the read and is filled in from the germline J gene. The chain employs TRBV13-1 and TRBJ2-1; D might be TRBD2 (7 bases). This CDR3 has 14 residues. V lost 5 bases and J lost 4, with 13 bases in between. The germline gives CDR1 NSHNY, CDR2 SYGAGN. CDR3 protein: CASREGGDYAEQFF. The covered CDR3 bases are TGTGCCAGCAGAGAAGGGGGGGATTATGCT.

For this clone: The genes and germline here are from mouse. The CDR3 end falls 4 residues outside the read, so it is completed with the germline J gene. The chain combines TRBV31 with TRBJ2-2, with 7 bases identical to TRBD2. The germline V gene has CDR1 GKSSPN and CDR2 SITVG. The CDR3 spans 16 residues. The V segment lost 0 bases and the J segment 1 base; nucleotides outside the gene matches: 5. CDR3 sequence reads: CAWSLPGLRNTGQLYF. CDR3 DNA (partial): TGTGCCTGGAGTCTTCCGGGACTGAGAAACACCGGG.

Details on this clone: Gene names denote mouse genes. Read data end 4 residues before the CDR3 end; the end is taken from the germline J gene. V is TRBV1 and J is TRBJ2-3; no reliable D call. The CDR3 has 14 amino acids. Trimming removed 0 bases at V and 4 bases at J, with 8 bases between. Germline V gene sequence: CDR1 NSQYPW, CDR2 LRSPGD (reference sequence). The covered CDR3 bases are TGCACCTGCAGTGCAGATCCACAATCAGAA. Protein sequence: CTCSADPQSE. From start to end, the CDR3 is CTCSADPQSETLYF.

In its sample, this clone was seen a few times. The listed genes are named as in mouse. The CDR3 is cut off 4 residues early in the read; its end comes from the germline J gene. The rearrangement joins TRBV19 to TRBJ2-2; TRBD1 agrees at 9 bases. Germline values: CDR1 FNHDT, CDR2 SITEND (reference sequence). J was trimmed by 1 base and V by 4 bases; bases with no gene match: 2. The length of the CDR3 is 15 residues. Partial CDR3 DNA: TGTGCCAGCAGTCTGGGACAGGGAAACACCGGG. Encoded protein: CASSLGQGNTG. The CDR3 in full is CASSLGQGNTGQLYF.

Notes on this clone: Mouse germline and gene names are used. The DNA ends 4 residues before the CDR3 does, and the rest of the CDR3 is filled in from the germline J gene. The chain has TRBV19 and TRBJ2-3; 9 bases line up with TRBD2. Trimming took 5 bases from V and 1 from J; bases not matched to a gene: 5. Germline CDR1 FNHDT, CDR2 SITEND (reference sequence). CDR3 size: 15 residues. The sequenced CDR3 bases are TGTGCCAGCAGATGGGGGGGCGCGGGTGCAGAA. Translated: CASRWGGAGAE. The whole CDR3 protein reads CASRWGGAGAETLYF.

In the case of this clone: All gene names here are mouse names. CDR3 region: CASSPTTETLYF. CDR3 bases read: TGTGCCAGCAGCCCGACAACAGAA. The rearrangement joins TRBV5 to TRBJ2-3; no reliable D call. The read falls 4 residues short of the CDR3 end, and the missing part is taken from the germline J gene. This CDR3 comprises 12 residues. The V gene lost 4 bases and the J gene lost 4 bases, with 6 bases spanning the gap. Germline CDR1 reads LGHNA; CDR2 reads YNLKQL (reference sequence).

Note on this clone: Here the gene names and germline are mouse. The read terminates 4 residues ahead of where the CDR3 ends, so the germline J gene completes it. The same CDR3 arises from other DNA sequences in this sample as well. V usage is TRBV5 and J usage is TRBJ2-2, with D perhaps TRBD2 (6 bases). In germline, CDR1 is LGHNA, CDR2 YNLKQL (reference sequence). The V and J ends lost 1 base and 2 bases respectively, with 8 bases between them. CDR3 length equals 15 residues. This chain's CDR3 is CASSQGLGNTGQLYF. Partial CDR3 DNA: TGTGCCAGCAGCCAAGGCCTGGGGAACACCGGG.

This clone has just a few counts. Gene names and germline match the mouse. Incomplete CDR3 DNA: TGTGCCAGCAGTATAGCGGGACAGACCTATAATTCGCCC. It codes for CASSIAGQTYNSP. The whole CDR3 is CASSIAGQTYNSPLYF. V and J are TRBV19 and TRBJ1-6; TRBD1 aligns across 7 bases. The observed sequence ends 3 residues before the CDR3 terminus, with the missing tail filled in from the germline J gene. Being an ORF, TRBJ1-6 has a function that is uncertain. The CDR3 is 16 residues long. With 0 bases clipped from V and 2 bases from J, the junction kept 2 bases outside the gene matches. Germline V gene data show CDR1 as FNHDT and CDR2 as SITEND (reference sequence).

This clone turned up a few times. Germline and genes: mouse. The CDR3 goes on 4 residues after the read ends, and that part is filled in from the germline J gene. The identical CDR3 is also encoded by other nucleotide sequences in the sample. The chain joins TRBV1 to TRBJ2-5; 7 bases match TRBD1. The CDR3 consists of 14 residues. Germline loops: CDR1 NSQYPW, CDR2 LRSPGD (reference sequence). CDR3 region: CTCSADPGGDTQYF. The sequenced CDR3 bases are TGCACCTGCAGTGCAGATCCAGGGGGAGAC.

A word on this clone: Gene names denote mouse genes. The read ends 4 residues shy of where the CDR3 ends; the end is completed using the germline J gene. At the DNA level, this CDR3 is encoded by other sequences in the same sample as well. The chain is built from TRBV14 and TRBJ2-5; 9 nucleotides align to TRBD1. The CDR3 consists of 14 residues. Germline CDR1 reads SGHDT; CDR2 reads FRDEAV. The CDR3 sequence: CASSPTGGRDTQYF. Partial CDR3 DNA: TGTGCCAGCAGTCCCACAGGGGGCAGGGAC.

Remarks on this clone: Gene and germline names: mouse. Read sequence stops 4 residues before the CDR3 end, and the germline J gene provides the missing end. Other DNA sequences from this sample encode an identical CDR3 as well. V is TRBV13-1 and J is TRBJ2-2; TRBD2 matches 8 bases. CDR3 size: 16 residues. Germline assignment: CDR1 NSHNY and CDR2 SYGAGN. The V gene end was trimmed by 2 bases and the J gene end by 0 bases; junction bases not matched to a gene: 3. The part of the CDR3 DNA that was read is TGTGCCAGCAGTGACCTGGGGGGCGCAAACACCGGG. It codes for CASSDLGGANTG. The whole CDR3 sequence reads CASSDLGGANTGQLYF.

This clone showed up just a few times. Gene and germline names: mouse. The read finishes 4 residues shy of the CDR3 end, and the germline J gene is used to complete it. This sequence joins TRBV19 and TRBJ2-7; D is unresolved. Trimming pared 2 bases from V and 3 bases from J, leaving 9 bases between. This CDR3 has 13 residues. In germline, CDR1 is FNHDT, CDR2 SITEND (reference sequence). Partial CDR3 DNA: TGTGCCAGCAGTATGTTACAAATCTAT. This gives the protein CASSMLQIY. The entire CDR3 is CASSMLQIYEQYF.